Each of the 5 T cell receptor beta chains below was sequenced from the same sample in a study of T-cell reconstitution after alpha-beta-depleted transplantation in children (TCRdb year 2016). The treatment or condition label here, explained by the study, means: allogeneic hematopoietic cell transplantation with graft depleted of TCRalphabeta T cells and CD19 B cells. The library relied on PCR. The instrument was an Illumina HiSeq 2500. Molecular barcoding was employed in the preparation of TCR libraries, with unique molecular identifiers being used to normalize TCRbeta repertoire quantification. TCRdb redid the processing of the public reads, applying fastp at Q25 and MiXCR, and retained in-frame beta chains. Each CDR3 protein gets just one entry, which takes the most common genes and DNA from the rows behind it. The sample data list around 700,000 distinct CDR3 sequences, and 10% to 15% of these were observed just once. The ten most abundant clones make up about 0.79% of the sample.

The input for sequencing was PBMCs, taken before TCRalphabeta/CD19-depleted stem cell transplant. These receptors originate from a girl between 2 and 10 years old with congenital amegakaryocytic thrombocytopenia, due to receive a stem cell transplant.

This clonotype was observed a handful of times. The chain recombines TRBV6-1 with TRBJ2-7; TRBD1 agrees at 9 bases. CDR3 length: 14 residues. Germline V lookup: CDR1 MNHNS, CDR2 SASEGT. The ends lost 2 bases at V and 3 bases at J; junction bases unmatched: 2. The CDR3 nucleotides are TGTGCCAGCAGTGAACGGACAGGGGTCTACGAGCAGTACTTC. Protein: CASSERTGVYEQYF.

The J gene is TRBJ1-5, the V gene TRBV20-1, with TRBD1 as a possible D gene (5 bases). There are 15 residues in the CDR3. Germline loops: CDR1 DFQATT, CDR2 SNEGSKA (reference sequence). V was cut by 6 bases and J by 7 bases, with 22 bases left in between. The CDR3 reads CSAPSGSSGAQPQHF. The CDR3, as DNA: TGCAGTGCCCCTTCAGGGAGTTCTGGGGCACAGCCCCAGCATTTT.

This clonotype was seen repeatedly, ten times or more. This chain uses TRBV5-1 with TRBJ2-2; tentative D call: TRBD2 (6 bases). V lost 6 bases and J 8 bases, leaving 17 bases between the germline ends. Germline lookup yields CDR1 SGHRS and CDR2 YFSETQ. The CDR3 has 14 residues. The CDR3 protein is CASTLDVAGGELFF. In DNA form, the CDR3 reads TGCGCCAGCACCCTGGACGTGGCGGGAGGGGAGCTGTTTTTT.

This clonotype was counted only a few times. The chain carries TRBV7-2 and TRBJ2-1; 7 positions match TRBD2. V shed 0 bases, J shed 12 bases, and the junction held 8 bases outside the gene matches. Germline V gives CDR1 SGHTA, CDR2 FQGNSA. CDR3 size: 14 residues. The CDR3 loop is CASSLAHRTSRQFF. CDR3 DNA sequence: TGTGCCAGCAGCTTAGCCCACAGGACTAGTCGGCAGTTCTTC. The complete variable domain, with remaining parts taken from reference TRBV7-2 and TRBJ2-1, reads GAGVSQSPSNKVTEKGKDVELRCDPISGHTALYWYRQSLGQGLEFLIYFQGNSAPDKSGLPSDRFSAERTGGSVSTLTIQRTQQEDSAVYLCASSLAHRTSRQFFGPGTRLTVL.

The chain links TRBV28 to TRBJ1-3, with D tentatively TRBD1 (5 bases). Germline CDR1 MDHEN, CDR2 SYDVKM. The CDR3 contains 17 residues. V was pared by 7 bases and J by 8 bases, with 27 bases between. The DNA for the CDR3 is TGTGCCAGCAAAACCGGGGTAGTTCGGGGGTTTGCAGACACCATATATTTT. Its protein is CASKTGVVRGFADTIYF.